A selection of T cell receptor beta chains follows, all from one sample in a study of blood T cells in healthy people across ages. TCRdb reanalysed the 5' RACE reads using MiXCR and keeps one entry per CDR3 protein. The table includes some 880,000 distinct CDR3 sequences, roughly 40% detected once. Input material: blood. The source is a man younger than 30 in good health. Each CDR3 is given with its conserved first and last residue. The D gene is left open where the match is weak. Clone size appears in some rows only: once, few, many, or a class for an expanded clone.

D	size	V	J	DNA	CDR3
TRBD1	many	TRBV12-3/TRBV12-4	TRBJ2-7	TGTGCCAGCAGTTTAGGGACAGGGAGCTCCTACGAGCAGTACTTC	CASSLGTGSSYEQYF
TRBD2	few	TRBV5-1	TRBJ2-3	TGCGCCAGCAGCTTGCCGAGCGGGGGGTTCGCAGATACGCAGTATTTT	CASSLPSGGFADTQYF
NA	NA	TRBV9	TRBJ2-7	TGTGCCAGCAGCCAAGATACCGGGACCTCCTACGAGCAGTACTTC	CASSQDTGTSYEQYF
NA	many	TRBV7-2	TRBJ2-1	TGTGCCAGCAGCTTGATCAGCTCCTACAATGAGCAGTTCTTC	CASSLISSYNEQFF
NA	NA	TRBV14	TRBJ1-1	TGTGCCAGCAGCCCTAATCGTGGGAGCACTGAAGCTTTCTTT	CASSPNRGSTEAFF
NA	NA	TRBV5-6	TRBJ1-1	TGTGCCAGCAGCTTGGGCTCCCGGAACACTGAAGCTTTCTTT	CASSLGSRNTEAFF
NA	NA	TRBV10-3	TRBJ2-5	TGTGCCATCAGTGAGGCAGGGGCCGCAGAGACCCAGTACTTC	CAISEAGAAETQYF
NA	few	TRBV20-1	TRBJ2-5	TGCAGTGCTAGAACGACTGAGTCCCAAGAGACCCAGTACTTC	CSARTTESQETQYF
NA	NA	TRBV9	TRBJ1-1	TGTGCCAGCAGCGTAGGACAGCTCACTGAAGCTTTCTTT	CASSVGQLTEAFF
NA	NA	TRBV12-3/TRBV12-4	TRBJ1-3	TGTGCCAGCTCCGAGAGATGGGACCTCGGTGGAAACACCATATATTTT	CASSERWDLGGNTIYF
TRBD1	many	TRBV4-3	TRBJ2-7	TGCGCCAGCAGCCAAGAGACCGGGACAGGGTGGACCTACGAGCAGTACTTC	CASSQETGTGWTYEQYF
NA	many	TRBV27	TRBJ2-6	TGTGCCAGCAGTTTAAACGGTGGGGCCAACGTCCTGACTTTC	CASSLNGGANVLTF
TRBD1	NA	TRBV29-1	TRBJ2-1	TGCAGCGTTGAGGGGGACAGGGTAACCTACAATGAGCAGTTCTTC	CSVEGDRVTYNEQFF
TRBD2	few	TRBV5-1	TRBJ2-7	TGCGCCAGCAGCTTAAACCTAGCGGGGTTCTACGAGCAGTACTTC	CASSLNLAGFYEQYF
NA	NA	TRBV7-2	TRBJ1-1	TGTGCCAGCAGCGCACGAGACGGGAACACTGAAGCTTTCTTT	CASSARDGNTEAFF
TRBD1	few	TRBV18	TRBJ1-5	TGTGCCAGCTCACCGGTACCGGGACAGGGGAGCGATCAGCCCCAGCATTTT	CASSPVPGQGSDQPQHF
NA	NA	TRBV12-3/TRBV12-4	TRBJ1-1	TGTGCCAACAGTTTAGGGCAGGGAAACACTGAAGCTTTCTTT	CANSLGQGNTEAFF
NA	NA	TRBV4-2	TRBJ1-2	TGTGCCAGCAGCCAAGCGGTGGAAGCTAACTATGGCTACACCTTC	CASSQAVEANYGYTF